Listed below are T cell receptor beta chains from one sample, sequenced in a study of T cell changes during pregnancy in multiple sclerosis. TCRdb's copy holds only in-frame clones and misses some; the assay was immunoSEQ multiplex PCR. Seen here are approximately 97,000 clones, 90% observed once, and the top ten hold approximately 0.8%. The sample in question was peripheral blood, obtained in the second trimester of pregnancy. These receptors were collected from a female donor in good health, enrolled as a control in a pregnancy study. The CDR3 runs from the conserved cysteine through the conserved F or W. Fields, in order: V gene, J gene, D gene, clone size, CDR3 DNA, CDR3 protein. A D gene is named only where the DNA matches it firmly. Some rows have no size entry. The others give once, few or many, or a class for an expanded clone.

TRBV5-1	TRBJ2-7	TRBD1	NA	TGCGCCAGCAGCTCTAGGACAGGGGGTTTCTACGAGCAGTACTTC	CASSSRTGGFYEQYF
TRBV2	TRBJ2-1	NA	NA	TGTGCCAGCAGTCTCTTTTCAGGGGAAACTGAGCAGTTCTTC	CASSLFSGETEQFF
TRBV5-1	TRBJ2-2	TRBD2	NA	TGCGCCAGCAGCCTAACTAGCGGGGGGCTCCTATCGAACACCGGGGAGCTGTTTTTT	CASSLTSGGLLSNTGELFF
TRBV5-1	TRBJ1-5	NA	NA	TGCGCCAGGGCGGGGGGGGGCTCTGTTCAGCCCCAGCATTTT	CARAGGGSVQPQHF
TRBV19	TRBJ1-6	TRBD1	few	TGTGCCAGTAGTATATACGGGACAGGGGCTTACAATTCACCCCTCCACTTT	CASSIYGTGAYNSPLHF
TRBV28	TRBJ2-7	TRBD2	NA	TGTGCCAGCAGTCTCCTCTGGACTAGCGGCGACGAGCAGTACTTC	CASSLLWTSGDEQYF
TRBV6-1	TRBJ1-2	NA	once	TGTGCCAGCAGTGCCTTTTTGCTGAGACACGACCGAAACTATGGCTACACCTTC	CASSAFLLRHDRNYGYTF
TRBV5-1	TRBJ2-4	TRBD1	NA	TGCGCCAGCAGCCCAACACAGGGGGCCAAAAACATTCAGTACTTC	CASSPTQGAKNIQYF
TRBV5-1	TRBJ1-3	NA	NA	TGCGCCAGCAGCCGTTATCAGGGGAACACCATATATTTT	CASSRYQGNTIYF
TRBV19	TRBJ2-7	NA	NA	TGTGCCAGTACCACCCGGGAGTCCCCCTACGAGCAGTACTTC	CASTTRESPYEQYF
TRBV29-1	TRBJ2-1	NA	few	TGCAGCGTTTGGGGGGATGAGCAGTTCTTC	CSVWGDEQFF
TRBV5-4	TRBJ1-4	NA	NA	TGTGCCAGCAGCTTGGGCCCCGGCGGGGCTAATGAAAAACTGTTTTTT	CASSLGPGGANEKLFF
TRBV7-2	TRBJ1-3	NA	NA	TGTGCCAGCAGCCCATCCGTCAGATCTGGAAACACCATATATTTT	CASSPSVRSGNTIYF
TRBV6-5	TRBJ1-2	NA	NA	TGTGCCAGCAGAATGACAGCTAACTATGGCTACACCTTC	CASRMTANYGYTF
TRBV5-4	TRBJ2-7	TRBD1	NA	TGTGCCAGCAGCCCCACGGGGACGACAGGGATGCTGGAGCAGTACTTC	CASSPTGTTGMLEQYF
TRBV7-2	TRBJ1-2	TRBD1	NA	TGTGCCAGCAGCGGAACAGGGGGCGGAATTAATGGCTACACCTTC	CASSGTGGGINGYTF
TRBV14	TRBJ1-2	NA	NA	TGTGCCAGCAGCCAGAGACACAAAGAATATGGCTACACCTTC	CASSQRHKEYGYTF
TRBV6-5	TRBJ1-6	TRBD1	NA	TGTGCCGGACGGGGAACAGGGGTGAATTCACCCCTCCACTTT	CAGRGTGVNSPLHF
TRBV9	TRBJ2-5	TRBD2	NA	TGTGCCAGCAGCCCCCGAGGCGGGGGGGGCGGGGAGACCCAGTACTTC	CASSPRGGGGGETQYF
TRBV18	TRBJ1-1	NA	NA	TGTGCCAGCTCACCTTCTCGACAGGAACGAGAAGCTTTCTTT	CASSPSRQEREAFF
TRBV18	TRBJ2-3	TRBD2	NA	TGTGCCAGCTCGTCCCGCGGGGGGGCCACAGATACGCAGTATTTT	CASSSRGGATDTQYF
TRBV6-1	TRBJ1-5	NA	NA	TGTGCCAGCAGTGAAGTATCTCAGCCCCAGCATTTT	CASSEVSQPQHF
TRBV5-1	TRBJ1-3	NA	once	TGCGCCAGCAGCCCATTTTTTAGCGAAGGAAACACCATATATTTT	CASSPFFSEGNTIYF
TRBV7-9	TRBJ2-7	TRBD1	NA	TGTGCCAGCAGCCTAACGGGACAGGGGGTTTACGAGCAGTACTTC	CASSLTGQGVYEQYF
TRBV7-9	TRBJ2-1	NA	NA	TGTGCCAGCAGCTTAGTTCCTGGGGCGGTGTCCTACAATGAGCAGTTCTTC	CASSLVPGAVSYNEQFF
TRBV5-1	TRBJ1-1	TRBD1	NA	TGCGCCACCGGACAGGGGGCGGCGAACACTGAAGCTTTCTTT	CATGQGAANTEAFF
TRBV2	TRBJ2-3	TRBD2	NA	TGTGCCAGCAGTACTAGCGGCCGTCGGGATACGCAGTATTTT	CASSTSGRRDTQYF
TRBV5-1	TRBJ1-5	TRBD1	NA	TGCGCCAGCAGCCTGGTTGTATGGCAGGGACAGGGGGCATCGGGCAATCAGCCCCAGCATTTT	CASSLVVWQGQGASGNQPQHF
TRBV6-1	TRBJ1-2	NA	NA	TGTGCCAGCAGGGAGGCGGGCGCGATTTATGGCTACACCTTC	CASREAGAIYGYTF
TRBV4-1	TRBJ1-2	NA	NA	TGCGCCAGCTCCCCTCGGGGGGGTAATGGCTACACCTTC	CASSPRGGNGYTF
TRBV18	TRBJ2-3	TRBD2	NA	TGTGCCAGCTCACCCCAGCTAGCGGGGGGCACAGATACGCAGTATTTT	CASSPQLAGGTDTQYF
TRBV28	TRBJ2-7	NA	once	TGTGCCAGCAGTGCCGCGCAGGTCTACGAGCAGTACTTC	CASSAAQVYEQYF
TRBV30	TRBJ1-3	NA	few	TGTGCCTGGGGCGTCACCCGGGGTGGAAACACCATATATTTT	CAWGVTRGGNTIYF
TRBV4-1	TRBJ2-1	NA	NA	TGCGCCAGCAGCCAAGAACCAGCGGCCTCCTACAATGAGCAGTTCTTC	CASSQEPAASYNEQFF
TRBV20-1	TRBJ1-5	NA	NA	TGCAGTGCTAGTCATGACACCCAGCATTTT	CSASHDTQHF
TRBV6-1	TRBJ2-1	NA	NA	TGTGCCAGCCCAAGCTGGGGGGAACACAATGAGCAGTTCTTC	CASPSWGEHNEQFF
TRBV4-3	TRBJ1-1	TRBD1	NA	TGCGCCAGCAGCCCGGCCGGGACAGGGGGCCGAGGGAACACTGAAGCTTTCTTT	CASSPAGTGGRGNTEAFF
TRBV12-2	TRBJ1-5	NA	NA	TGTGCAAGTCGCCCCTTGGGACATTCGATTGATAGCAATCAGCCCCAGCATTTT	CASRPLGHSIDSNQPQHF
TRBV5-8	TRBJ1-1	TRBD1	NA	TGTGCCAGCAGCCCACCTAGGGGGGACAGGGGGAACACTGAAGCTTTCTTT	CASSPPRGDRGNTEAFF
TRBV29-1	TRBJ1-1	TRBD1	NA	TGCAGCGTTTATCATCCAGACAGGGGCTTTGAAGCTTTCTTT	CSVYHPDRGFEAFF
TRBV7-2	TRBJ2-2	TRBD2	NA	TGTGCCAGCAGCTTAGAGGCAGGGAGGGTTTTCGGGGAGCTGTTTTTT	CASSLEAGRVFGELFF
TRBV30	TRBJ2-7	TRBD1	NA	TGTGCCTGGAGTTCCTGGGACAGGGTCTCCTACGAGCAGTACTTC	CAWSSWDRVSYEQYF
TRBV6-5	TRBJ2-1	TRBD2	NA	TGTGCCAGCAGTCCCGGACTAGCGGTGGAGAATGAGCAGTTCTTC	CASSPGLAVENEQFF
TRBV5-4	TRBJ2-3	TRBD2	NA	TGTGCCAGCAGCTTTTTGGCGGGGGAAATCACAGATACGCAGTATTTT	CASSFLAGEITDTQYF
TRBV7-9	TRBJ1-5	TRBD1	NA	TGTGCCAGCAGCTTAGGACTCTGGCAGGGGGATCAGCCCCAGCATTTT	CASSLGLWQGDQPQHF
TRBV19	TRBJ1-1	TRBD1	NA	TGTGCCAGTAGTACCCGACAGGGGTCGGCCCTGAACACTGAAGCTTTCTTT	CASSTRQGSALNTEAFF
TRBV27	TRBJ1-5	NA	NA	TGTGCCAGCAGTTTATCACTAGGCCAGCCCCAGCATTTT	CASSLSLGQPQHF
TRBV13	TRBJ2-1	TRBD2	NA	TGTGCCAGCACCATAGCGGGTCCGGGCAATGAGCAGTTCTTC	CASTIAGPGNEQFF
TRBV5-1	TRBJ2-7	NA	NA	TGCGCCAGCAGTTCTCAGCGCGAGGGAGTGAACTACGAGCAGTACTTC	CASSSQREGVNYEQYF
TRBV5-4	TRBJ1-2	NA	NA	TGTGCCAGCAGCCGCGACGGAGCCTATGGCTACACCTTC	CASSRDGAYGYTF
TRBV23-1	TRBJ2-7	NA	NA	TGCGCCAGCAGTCAATTTCGGTTTGAGCAGTACTTC	CASSQFRFEQYF
TRBV5-6	TRBJ1-5	TRBD1	NA	TGTGCCAGCAGCTTGACAGGGGGCCGACTTAGCAATCAGCCCCAGCATTTT	CASSLTGGRLSNQPQHF
TRBV5-1	TRBJ1-1	TRBD1	NA	TGCGCCAGCAGCTTTACGACAGGGGCAATGAACACTGAAGCTTTCTTT	CASSFTTGAMNTEAFF
TRBV11-2	TRBJ2-1	NA	NA	TGTGCCAGCAGCTTTGACGCAGGGCAGTCCTTATACAATGAGCAGTTCTTC	CASSFDAGQSLYNEQFF
TRBV7-2	TRBJ2-1	NA	NA	TGTGCCAGCAGTTCAGAGGGGGGAGGGTCCAATGAGCAGTTCTTC	CASSSEGGGSNEQFF